The source of this T cell receptor beta chain is a study of blood T cell repertoires in COVID-19 (TCRdb year 2020). About the investigation overall: Samples from collaborators originated in the United States, Italy and Spain and spanned both the acute and convalescent phases of COVID-19. The prospective study material was composed of cDNA or gDNA derived from T cells, B-cell-depleted T cells, or PBMCs. The dataset comprised deeply sampled blood TCRbeta repertoires from subjects exposed to, actively infected with, or recovered from COVID-19. A freely available public database, intended as a resource for researchers studying the immune response to SARS-CoV-2, is where the repertoires were released. Samples came from the ongoing ImmuneRACE study (first 160 participants) plus 1,254 subjects from 6 global collaborators. Sample metadata almost always included a de-identified subject ID, COVID-19 status, age in years and sex. HLA class I and class II types, where available, came from metadata supplied by the sample provider rather than from assay-based typing. Broad study findings and their caveats: How much clinical and demographic metadata was included differed by source and by participant, and the metadata was provided uncurated.

TCRbeta CDR3 regions were amplified from genomic DNA using the immunoSEQ Assay, a bias-controlled multiplex PCR. On the authors' methods: Nucleated cell counts per sample were estimated from amplification of reference gene primers within the assay. To quantify the absolute abundance of each unique TCRbeta CDR3 rearrangement, sequence reads were collapsed and filtered. For each sample, productive Simpson clonality was calculated as the square root of Simpson's diversity index across productive rearrangements. The immuneACCESS repertoire file appears here via TCRdb, limited to in-frame rearrangements. These files lack a portion of the clones; in checked studies, under half of the deficit traces to unresolved V genes, and the cause of the others is not known. The V and J calls and clone size are taken from that table; D and trimming were inferred from the DNA. Present in this sample are about 440,000 clones, approximately 90% of which were seen just once. The ten largest clones add up to roughly 12% of the sample.

Comments on this clone: It has no known antigen specificity. No base quality information exists; no much larger clone differs at one position.

At one collaborating source in Seattle, patients were enrolled during active infection and were followed longitudinally through the course of disease. Each collaborating institution followed its own protocols to collect whole blood in K2EDTA tubes. For TCRbeta analysis, collaborators shipped samples as frozen whole blood, isolated PBMCs, or DNA extracted from either of those sample types. Sequencing input: peripheral blood. The source is a woman in her forties or fifties with COVID-19, enrolled during active disease.

CDR3 reads: CASSFQGREKLFF. The DNA reads TGTGCCAGCAGTTTTCAGGGAAGGGAAAAACTGTTTTTT. The chain uses TRBV27 and TRBJ1-4; D gene: possibly TRBD1, on 5 matching bases. CDR1 and CDR2 were assigned from the germline V gene (reference sequence) as MNHEY and SMNVEV. From cysteine to phenylalanine, the CDR3 is 13 amino acids long. Here the CDR3 DNA is all that survives: 39 bases in frame from base 1. V is reduced by 3 bases and J by 8 bases, leaving a spacing of 10 bases between them.